This T cell receptor (gamma chain) was profiled in a study of Vδ1+ human thymocytes. Study-level points and caveats: Thymic TRG and TRD repertoires appeared highly polyclonal.

Extracted RNA was reverse transcribed into cDNA. The CDR3 regions were amplified by multiplex PCR from V-gene primers to a constant-region primer. TCRdb reapplied CATT to the multiplex PCR reads. The data show 25,000 to 35,000 gamma-chain clones, with roughly 20% seen just once and about 1.9% held by the top ten. Note on this clone: Its antigen is unknown. This specimen includes other DNA sequences encoding the same CDR3.

Germline CDR1 reads GITISATS; CDR2 reads ISYDGTV (reference sequence). This CDR3 has 13 residues. Germline trimming cut 2 bases from V and 3 bases from J; bases unmatched to any gene: 4. The receptor comes from a boy under two years old who had congenital heart surgery. The chain carries TRGV9 and TRGJ1 or TRGJ2. The sequenced material came from Vdelta1+ gamma-delta thymocytes from the thymus. Subset indicated: FACS-sorted CD3+ TCRalphabeta- TCRVdelta1+ TCRVdelta2- thymocytes. The CDR3 sequence: CALWEGAYYKKLF. CDR3 sequence (DNA): TGTGCCTTGTGGGAGGGAGCTTATTATAAGAAACTCTTT.